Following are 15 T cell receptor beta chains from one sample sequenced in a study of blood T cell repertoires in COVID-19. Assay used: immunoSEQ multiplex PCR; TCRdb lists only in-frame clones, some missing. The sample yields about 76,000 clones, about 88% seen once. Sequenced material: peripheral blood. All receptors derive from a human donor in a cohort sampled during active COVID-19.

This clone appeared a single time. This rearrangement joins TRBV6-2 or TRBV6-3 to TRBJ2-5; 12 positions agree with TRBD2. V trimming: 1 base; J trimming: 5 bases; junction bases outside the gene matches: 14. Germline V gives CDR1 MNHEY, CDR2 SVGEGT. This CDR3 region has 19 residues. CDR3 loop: CASSYYPRASGGAGETQYF. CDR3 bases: TGTGCCAGCAGTTACTACCCCCGGGCTAGCGGGGGGGCGGGGGAGACCCAGTACTTC.

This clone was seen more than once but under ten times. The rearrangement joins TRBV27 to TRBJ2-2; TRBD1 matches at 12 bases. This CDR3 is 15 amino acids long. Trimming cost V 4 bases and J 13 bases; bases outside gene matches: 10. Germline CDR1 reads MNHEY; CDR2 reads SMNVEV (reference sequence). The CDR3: CASSSHRDRGQGLFF. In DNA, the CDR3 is TGTGCCAGCAGTTCCCACCGGGACAGGGGGCAAGGGCTGTTTTTT.

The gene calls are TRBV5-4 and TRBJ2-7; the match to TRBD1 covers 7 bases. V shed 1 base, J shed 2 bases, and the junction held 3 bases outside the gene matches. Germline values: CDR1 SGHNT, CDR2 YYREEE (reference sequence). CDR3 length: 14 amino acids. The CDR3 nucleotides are TGTGCCAGCAGCTTGAAGGGGGCGGCCTACGAGCAGTACTTC. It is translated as CASSLKGAAYEQYF.

CDR3: CASSEGLAGKHEQYF. In DNA, the CDR3 is TGTGCCAGCAGCGAAGGACTAGCGGGGAAACACGAGCAGTACTTC. The chain uses TRBV5-4 and TRBJ2-7; the match to TRBD2 covers 12 bases. Losses at the gene ends were 4 bases for V and 5 bases for J; bases not matched to a gene: 7. Germline loops: CDR1 SGHNT, CDR2 YYREEE (reference sequence). This CDR3 has 15 amino acids.

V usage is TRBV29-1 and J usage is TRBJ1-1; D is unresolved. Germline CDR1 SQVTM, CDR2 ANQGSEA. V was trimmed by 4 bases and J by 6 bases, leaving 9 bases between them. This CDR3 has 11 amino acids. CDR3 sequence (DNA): TGCAGCGTTGTAGGCGCGGCTGAAGCTTTCTTT. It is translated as CSVVGAAEAFF.

This CDR3 is CASSLGGRGYNEQFF. CDR3 DNA sequence: TGTGCCAGCAGCTTAGGAGGCAGGGGCTACAATGAGCAGTTCTTC. The V gene is TRBV7-8, the J gene TRBJ2-1, with D maybe TRBD1 (6 bases). CDR3 size: 15 residues. From germline, CDR1 is SGHVS and CDR2 FQNEAQ. Trimming pared 1 base from V and 3 bases from J, leaving 10 bases between.

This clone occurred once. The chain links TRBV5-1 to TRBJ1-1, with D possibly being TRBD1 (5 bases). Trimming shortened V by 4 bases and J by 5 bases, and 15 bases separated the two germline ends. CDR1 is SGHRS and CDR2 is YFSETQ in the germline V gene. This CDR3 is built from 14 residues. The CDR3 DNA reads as TGCGCCAGCAGCCCACGCCAGGGTCGTACTGAAGCTTTCTTT. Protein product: CASSPRQGRTEAFF.

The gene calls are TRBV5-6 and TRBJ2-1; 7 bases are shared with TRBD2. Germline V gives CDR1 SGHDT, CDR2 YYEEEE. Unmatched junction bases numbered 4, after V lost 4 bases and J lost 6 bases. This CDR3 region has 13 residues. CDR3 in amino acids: CASSGGGLNEQFF. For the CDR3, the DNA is TGTGCCAGCAGCGGCGGGGGACTCAATGAGCAGTTCTTC.

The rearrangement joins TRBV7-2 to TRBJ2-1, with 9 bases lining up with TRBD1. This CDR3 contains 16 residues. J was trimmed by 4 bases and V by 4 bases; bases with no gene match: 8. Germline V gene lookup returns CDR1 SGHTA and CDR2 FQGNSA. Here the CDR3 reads CASSSRPGTGYNEQFF. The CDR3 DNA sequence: TGTGCCAGCAGCTCCAGACCCGGGACAGGGTACAATGAGCAGTTCTTC.

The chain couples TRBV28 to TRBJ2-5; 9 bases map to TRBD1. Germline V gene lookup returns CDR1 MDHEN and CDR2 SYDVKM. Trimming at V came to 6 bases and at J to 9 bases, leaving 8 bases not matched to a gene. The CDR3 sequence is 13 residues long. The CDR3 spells CASRGQGQGAQYF. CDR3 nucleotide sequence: TGTGCCAGCAGGGGACAGGGCCAAGGTGCCCAGTACTTC.

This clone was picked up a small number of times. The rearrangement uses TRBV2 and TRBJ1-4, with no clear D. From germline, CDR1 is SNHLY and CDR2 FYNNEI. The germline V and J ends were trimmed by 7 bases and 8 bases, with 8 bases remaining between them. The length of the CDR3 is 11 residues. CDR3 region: CASTVREKLFF. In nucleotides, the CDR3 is TGTGCCAGCACAGTCAGGGAAAAACTGTTTTTT. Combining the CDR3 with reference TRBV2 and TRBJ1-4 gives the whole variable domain EPEVTQTPSHQVTQMGQEVILRCVPISNHLYFYWYRQILGQKVEFLVSFYNNEISEKSEIFDDQFSVERPDGSNFTLKIRSTKLEDSAMYFCASTVREKLFFGSGTQLSVL.

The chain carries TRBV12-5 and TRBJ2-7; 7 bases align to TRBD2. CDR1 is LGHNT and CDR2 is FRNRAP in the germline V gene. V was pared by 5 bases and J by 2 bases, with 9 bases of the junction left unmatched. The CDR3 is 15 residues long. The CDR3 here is CASGETGRHPYEQYF. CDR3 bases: TGTGCTAGTGGTGAAACCGGGAGGCACCCCTACGAGCAGTACTTC.

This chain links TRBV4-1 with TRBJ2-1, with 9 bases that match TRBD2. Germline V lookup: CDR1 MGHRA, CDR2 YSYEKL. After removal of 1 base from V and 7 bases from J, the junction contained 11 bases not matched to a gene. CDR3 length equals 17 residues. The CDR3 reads CASSQGGGRAHSNEQFF. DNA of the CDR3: TGCGCCAGCAGCCAAGGCGGCGGGAGGGCGCACAGTAATGAGCAGTTCTTC.

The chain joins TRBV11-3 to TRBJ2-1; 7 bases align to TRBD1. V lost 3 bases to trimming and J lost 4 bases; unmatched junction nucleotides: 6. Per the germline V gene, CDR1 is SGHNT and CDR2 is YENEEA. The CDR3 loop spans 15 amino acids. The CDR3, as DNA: TGTGCCAGCAGCTTTAGGGGGCAAGGATACAATGAGCAGTTCTTC. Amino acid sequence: CASSFRGQGYNEQFF.

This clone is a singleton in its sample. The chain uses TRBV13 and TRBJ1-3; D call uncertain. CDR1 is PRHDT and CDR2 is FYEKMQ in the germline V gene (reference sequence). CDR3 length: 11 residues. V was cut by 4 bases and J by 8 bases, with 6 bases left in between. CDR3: CASSSGDTIYF. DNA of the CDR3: TGTGCCAGCAGCTCCGGAGACACCATATATTTT.